This T cell receptor (beta chain) was captured in a study of PD-L1 blockade in urothelial cancer. Study details: Of around 31 patients, just under 26 were males with bladder-origin urothelial cancer. In terms of prior chemotherapy, patients had received 0 to 3 regimens. Blood drawn 3 weeks (second dose) and 6 weeks after treatment start was analyzed. Researchers found blood samples held a median of 141,255 T cells.

The protocol was immunoSEQ multiplex PCR, while the TCRdb copy is restricted to in-frame clones and leaves out a portion. The sample holds about 95,000 clones, around 87% seen once. Time point described: pretreatment peripheral blood. Sequenced here: PBMCs, sampled around atezolizumab (anti-PD-L1) treatment. This receptor was identified in a man in his sixties with urothelial cancer.

CDR3 residues: CASSPRDRREYEQYF. The CDR3, as DNA: TGTGCCAGCTCACCGAGGGACAGGCGGGAATACGAGCAGTACTTC. The chain is built from TRBV18 and TRBJ2-7; 8 nucleotides agree with TRBD1. This CDR3 spans 15 amino acids. V shed 3 bases and J 4 bases; nucleotides not matched to a gene: 8. The germline CDR1 and CDR2 sequences are KGHSH and LQKENI.